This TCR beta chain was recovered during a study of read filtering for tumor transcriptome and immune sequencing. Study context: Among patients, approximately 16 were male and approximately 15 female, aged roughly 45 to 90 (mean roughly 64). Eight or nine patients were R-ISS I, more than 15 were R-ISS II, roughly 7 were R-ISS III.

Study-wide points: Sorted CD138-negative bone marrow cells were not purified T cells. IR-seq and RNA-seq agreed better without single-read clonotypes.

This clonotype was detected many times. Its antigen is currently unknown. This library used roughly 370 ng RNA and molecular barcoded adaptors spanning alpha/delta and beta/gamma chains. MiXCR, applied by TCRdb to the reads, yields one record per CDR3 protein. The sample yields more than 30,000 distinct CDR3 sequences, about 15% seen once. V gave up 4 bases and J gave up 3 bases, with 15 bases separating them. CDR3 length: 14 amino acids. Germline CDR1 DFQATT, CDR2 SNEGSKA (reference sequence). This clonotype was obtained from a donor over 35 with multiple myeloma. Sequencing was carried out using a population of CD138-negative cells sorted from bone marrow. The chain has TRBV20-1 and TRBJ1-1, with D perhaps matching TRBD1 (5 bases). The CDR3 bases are TGCAGTGCTAAAGAACAGGCAAGGTACACTGAAGCTTTCTTT. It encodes CSAKEQARYTEAFF.